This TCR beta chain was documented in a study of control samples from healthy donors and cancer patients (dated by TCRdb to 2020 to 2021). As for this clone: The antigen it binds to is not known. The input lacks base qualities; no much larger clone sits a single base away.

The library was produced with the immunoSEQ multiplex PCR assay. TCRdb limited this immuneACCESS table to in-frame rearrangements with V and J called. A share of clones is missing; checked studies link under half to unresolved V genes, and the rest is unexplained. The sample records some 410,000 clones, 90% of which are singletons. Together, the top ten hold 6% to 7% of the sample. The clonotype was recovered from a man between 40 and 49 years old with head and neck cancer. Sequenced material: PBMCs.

The CDR3 region: CAITTGGRNTIYF. The bases are TGTGCCATCACAACAGGGGGAAGAAACACCATATATTTT. The chain is assembled from TRBV10-3 and TRBJ1-3, with 8 bases matching TRBD1. V lost 7 bases and J lost 5 bases, and the count of bases not matched to a germline gene is 4. The CDR3 contains 13 residues, cysteine and phenylalanine counted. The sequence is cut down to CDR3 DNA, 39 bases in frame from base 1. CDR1 and CDR2 are read off the germline V gene as ENHRY and SYGVKD.